This record looks at one T cell receptor (beta chain) sequence and its context. The antigen is undetermined. The data were taken from a study of blood T cells in healthy people across ages. V was clipped by 0 bases and J by 2 bases, with 14 bases between them. Germline V gene data show CDR1 as DFQATT and CDR2 as SNEGSKA (reference sequence). CDR3 size: 15 residues. General study points: Diversity estimates from one million T cells were considered underestimates. Per million T cells, TCR beta diversity dropped roughly linearly as age increased.

Sample-barcoded 5' priming and a J-beta primer mix drove a second PCR of about 7 to 12 cycles. A 12-random-nucleotide template-switch adaptor tagged each cDNA molecule. Each single sample gave us at least 3 million CDR3-containing paired-end reads. In TCRdb, the 5' RACE reads were re-called with MiXCR into one record per CDR3 protein. The top ten clones hold approximately 13% of a sample with 650,000 or so distinct CDR3 sequences, more than 45% of them seen once. The chain carries TRBV20-1 and TRBJ2-7; D is possibly TRBD1 (6 bases). Sequencing was carried out using blood. This receptor was obtained from a woman older than 75 in good health. The CDR3 DNA sequence: TGCAGTGCTAGAGATAAGGGGGAGAGCCCCTACGAGCAGTACTTC. It translates to CSARDKGESPYEQYF.